This T cell receptor beta chain emerged from a study of shared clonotypes between healthy human individuals. Study in general: The composition of the donors was two women and a few men aged 18 to 49. Points from the study as a whole: Genetic and exposure-history diversity was limited by the few donors.

Comments on this clone: Its cognate antigen is unknown. Additional DNA sequences in this sample encode the identical CDR3.

From germline, CDR1 is SNHLY and CDR2 FYNNEI. This CDR3 contains 11 residues. Trimming stripped 4 bases from V and 6 bases from J, with 4 bases between. Generated by immunoSEQ multiplex PCR, the TCRdb table keeps only in-frame clones and is missing some. Among 2,500,000 or so clones listed, roughly 93% were seen once. The sequenced sample was naive CD4+ T cells from PBMCs. Stated subset: CD45RA+ positively selected. This clonotype was sampled from a man between 18 and 29 years old in good health. Some clones in this sample may be carry-over from other donors' samples. J is TRBJ2-1 and V is TRBV2; D gene ambiguous. In nucleotides, the CDR3 is TGTGCCAGCAGTGTATCCAATGAGCAGTTCTTC. Its translation: CASSVSNEQFF.